A single sample is the source of the 7 T cell receptor beta chains below, sequenced in a study of cytotoxic CD8 clonotypes in ibrutinib-treated CLL. TCRdb's copy holds only in-frame clones and misses some; the assay was immunoSEQ multiplex PCR. The sample consists of approximately 190,000 clones, about three quarters of them appearing once. The source was PBMCs, collected after 12 months of ibrutinib treatment. Receptors originate from a human donor with chronic lymphocytic leukemia.

This sequence joins TRBV5-1 and TRBJ2-2; D possibly corresponds to TRBD1 (6 bases). V dropped 0 bases and J dropped 4 bases, with 7 bases sitting between them. This CDR3 has 14 amino acids. From germline, CDR1 is SGHRS and CDR2 YFSETQ. DNA of the CDR3: TGCGCCAGCAGCTTGGCACAGGGCACCGGGGAGCTGTTTTTT. This encodes CASSLAQGTGELFF.

This clone turned up a few times. The genes are TRBV15 and TRBJ1-1, with D unresolved. Germline V CDR1 and CDR2: LNHNV, YYDKDF (reference sequence). This CDR3 comprises 13 residues. With 0 bases removed from V and 5 bases from J, the gap between germline ends came to 7 bases. CDR3 residues: CATSRDFETEAFF. The CDR3 DNA reads as TGTGCCACCAGCAGAGATTTCGAGACTGAAGCTTTCTTT.

The CDR3 DNA is TGTGCCAGCAGCCAGGACAGGGGGCTCTACGAGCAGTACTTC. Residues: CASSQDRGLYEQYF. The chain couples TRBV5-6 to TRBJ2-7; 11 bases are a match to TRBD1. CDR1 and CDR2 from the germline V gene are SGHDT and YYEEEE. Unmatched junction bases numbered 3, after V lost 4 bases and J lost 3 bases. The CDR3 covers 14 residues. Full variable domain (rest looked up from reference TRBV5-6 and TRBJ2-7): DAGVTQSPTHLIKTRGQQVTLRCSPKSGHDTVSWYQQALGQGPQFIFQYYEEEERQRGNFPDRFSGHQFPNYSSELNVNALLLGDSALYLCASSQDRGLYEQYFGPGTRLTVT.

This clone was observed once. V is TRBV9 and J is TRBJ2-7; D is possibly TRBD2 (6 bases). CDR1 is SGDLS and CDR2 is YYNGEE in the germline V gene. V dropped 1 base and J dropped 2 bases, with 10 bases sitting between them. There are 14 residues in the CDR3. The CDR3 loop reads CASSVYRETYEQYF. CDR3 coding DNA: TGTGCCAGCAGCGTATATCGGGAGACCTACGAGCAGTACTTC.

J is TRBJ2-3 and V is TRBV4-2, with D perhaps TRBD2 (6 bases). The CDR3 has 18 amino acids. V lost 0 bases and J 3 bases, leaving 19 bases between the germline ends. Germline CDR1 LGHNA, CDR2 YNFKEQ. DNA of the CDR3: TGTGCCAGCAGCCAAGAAGTGGGGGGAGGTCCCCCAACAGATACGCAGTATTTT. It encodes CASSQEVGGGPPTDTQYF.

The chain recombines TRBV30 with TRBJ1-1; 7 bases map to TRBD1. The CDR3 is 15 residues long. After removal of 1 base from V and 7 bases from J, the junction contained 12 bases not matched to a gene. Germline V gene lookup returns CDR1 GTSNPN and CDR2 SVGIG (reference sequence). CDR3 sequence reads: CAWSARIGGKGEAFF. The CDR3, as DNA: TGTGCCTGGAGTGCTAGAATAGGGGGCAAGGGTGAAGCTTTCTTT.

The genes are TRBV4-3 and TRBJ2-1; D is undetermined. There are 16 residues in the CDR3. Germline-derived CDR1 and CDR2 are LGHNA and YSLEER. The V and J ends lost 4 bases and 9 bases respectively, with 22 bases between them. The chain's CDR3 is CASSPAQGRSRREQFF. The DNA for the CDR3 is TGCGCCAGCAGCCCAGCTCAAGGTCGCAGTCGGCGTGAGCAGTTCTTC.